The 20 T cell receptor beta chains below come from one sample, sequenced in a study of a mutant IDH1 vaccine in newly diagnosed glioma. The table came from immunoSEQ multiplex PCR; TCRdb's copy has only in-frame clones and leaves some out. Here the sample spans about 53,000 clones, around four fifths being singletons. What these receptors recognize is not known. Time point here: week 5, during vaccination. Doses consisted of 300 ug of mutant IDH1 20-mer peptide each, paired with topical imiquimod. This specimen was PBMCs, taken from a glioma patient whose treatment included an IDH1 peptide vaccine. The receptors here all came from a woman in her fifties or sixties with glioma.

The chain joins TRBV18 to TRBJ1-5; D is perhaps TRBD1 (5 bases). Germline CDR1 KGHSH, CDR2 LQKENI. CDR3 length: 15 amino acids. V was shortened by 3 bases and J by 0 bases, with 9 bases between the two germline ends. The DNA of the CDR3 is TGTGCCAGCTCACCGGGGCAGGATAGCAATCAGCCCCAGCATTTT. Translation gives CASSPGQDSNQPQHF.

The genes are TRBV6-5 and TRBJ1-1; D is unresolved. Per the germline V gene, CDR1 is MNHEY and CDR2 is SVGAGI. V shed 7 bases and J shed 1 base, with 16 bases lying between them. This CDR3 spans 15 amino acids. The CDR3 spells CASNAANKGNTEAFF. The CDR3 DNA is TGTGCCAGCAATGCCGCGAATAAGGGGAACACTGAAGCTTTCTTT.

J is TRBJ1-1 and V is TRBV7-9; D gene unclear. The CDR3 is 17 residues long. V was cut by 1 base and J by 2 bases, with 17 bases left in between. CDR1 SEHNR and CDR2 FQNEAQ come from the germline V gene (reference sequence). CDR3 sequence: CASSLDYEGRANTEAFF. CDR3 bases: TGTGCCAGCAGCTTAGATTACGAGGGCCGGGCAAACACTGAAGCTTTCTTT.

This sequence joins TRBV30 and TRBJ2-6, with D perhaps matching TRBD1 or TRBD2 (5 bases each). V was cut by 0 bases and J by 2 bases, with 20 bases left in between. Per the germline V gene, CDR1 is GTSNPN and CDR2 is SVGIG (reference sequence). The CDR3 has 19 amino acids. CDR3 sequence reads: CAWSVLEGRVGAGANVLTF. Here the CDR3 DNA reads TGTGCCTGGAGTGTACTTGAGGGCAGGGTAGGGGCTGGGGCCAACGTCCTGACTTTC.

The V and J genes are TRBV5-1 and TRBJ2-1; D may be TRBD2 (5 bases). This CDR3 spans 15 amino acids. The V gene lost 0 bases and the J gene lost 5 bases, with 12 bases spanning the gap. CDR1 and CDR2 from the germline V gene are SGHRS and YFSETQ. CDR3 protein: CASSLDPSWHNEQFF. The DNA of the CDR3 is TGCGCCAGCAGCTTGGATCCTAGCTGGCACAATGAGCAGTTCTTC.

The chain has TRBV19 and TRBJ2-1; tentative D call: TRBD2 (6 bases). The V gene's germline CDR1 is LNHDA and CDR2 SQIVND (reference sequence). The CDR3 covers 14 residues. Deletions cut 6 bases from V and 5 bases from J, with 14 bases between. CDR3 amino acids: CASRGTAWNNEQFF. The CDR3 bases are TGTGCCAGTAGGGGGACTGCCTGGAACAATGAGCAGTTCTTC.

This chain connects TRBV6-6 to TRBJ2-7; 8 bases are a match to TRBD2. The germline V gene has CDR1 MNHNY and CDR2 SVGAGI (reference sequence). The CDR3 length is 16 residues. The trim removed 6 bases at V and 2 bases at J, leaving 12 bases unmatched. The CDR3: CASSRSGGGGAYEQYF. The CDR3 coding sequence is TGTGCCAGCAGCCGCAGCGGGGGAGGAGGAGCCTACGAGCAGTACTTC.

The rearrangement joins TRBV29-1 to TRBJ1-2; 11 bases fit TRBD1. Germline loops: CDR1 SQVTM, CDR2 ANQGSEA. V shed 7 bases and J 10 bases; nucleotides not matched to a gene: 8. The CDR3 contains 12 residues. The CDR3 loop reads CSGTGQGAIYTF. CDR3 nucleotide sequence: TGCAGCGGGACAGGACAGGGGGCAATCTACACCTTC.

Comments on this clone: One end of the junction fails to match germline, which may point to a read error. The rearrangement uses TRBV6-5 and TRBJ2-7; either TRBD1 or TRBD2 may fit D (5 bases each). The CDR3 spans 12 residues. The V gene's germline CDR1 is MNHEY and CDR2 SVGAGI. The CDR3 region has the DNA TGCGTCGTTTGGGAATACGGGGCCGAGCAGTACTTC. This encodes CVVWEYGAEQYF.

This chain connects TRBV11-2 to TRBJ1-1; D is unclear. Germline CDR1 is SGHAT and CDR2 is FQNNGV. The CDR3 is 13 amino acids. V lost 4 bases and J lost 8, with 14 bases in between. The CDR3 protein is CASSYPFRAEAFF. The CDR3 nucleotides are TGTGCCAGCAGCTACCCGTTTAGGGCGGAAGCTTTCTTT. The full variable domain, in which reference TRBV11-2 and TRBJ1-1 provide the parts outside the CDR3, is EAGVAQSPRYKIIEKRQSVAFWCNPISGHATLYWYQQILGQGPKLLIQFQNNGVVDDSQLPKDRFSAERLKGVDSTLKIQPAKLEDSAVYLCASSYPFRAEAFFGQGTRLTVV.

The chain combines TRBV7-2 with TRBJ2-7, with D maybe TRBD1 (5 bases). Trimming removed 4 bases at V and 4 bases at J, with 14 bases between. The CDR3 covers 14 residues. Per germline, CDR1 SGHTA and CDR2 FQGNSA. The CDR3 sequence is CASSSDIKTYEQYF. The DNA of the CDR3 is TGTGCCAGCAGCTCGGACATTAAGACTTACGAGCAGTACTTC.

The chain combines TRBV9 with TRBJ1-6; the match to TRBD1 covers 7 bases. CDR1 is SGDLS and CDR2 is YYNGEE in the germline V gene. The CDR3 covers 14 residues. Unmatched junction bases numbered 5, after V lost 5 bases and J lost 6 bases. The CDR3 DNA sequence: TGTGCCAGCAGGGGAGACAGGGTTAATTCACCCCTCCACTTT. Its protein product is CASRGDRVNSPLHF.

The chain has TRBV5-4 and TRBJ1-3; D is uncertain. Trimming removed 0 bases at V and 0 bases at J, with 7 bases between. The CDR3 is made up of 15 amino acids. Looked up from germline, CDR1 is SGHNT and CDR2 is YYREEE (reference sequence). The CDR3 is CASSLGAVSGNTIYF. The CDR3 DNA follows: TGTGCCAGCAGCTTGGGGGCAGTCTCTGGAAACACCATATATTTT.

This clone was seen only a few times. This chain joins TRBV9 and TRBJ1-4, with D hard to call. The germline CDR1 and CDR2 sequences are SGDLS and YYNGEE. CDR3 length: 15 amino acids. V was clipped by 2 bases and J by 8 bases, with 16 bases between them. Written as DNA, the CDR3 is TGTGCCAGCAGCGTCAACCCGAACTCTGAAGAAAAACTGTTTTTT. It encodes CASSVNPNSEEKLFF.

The chain links TRBV9 to TRBJ1-5; TRBD1 might be the D (5 bases). Germline-derived CDR1 and CDR2 are SGDLS and YYNGEE. Trimming took off 3 bases at V and 3 bases at J, with 13 bases between the two ends. This CDR3 has 15 amino acids. The CDR3 spells CASSAAVGPNQPQHF. The CDR3, as DNA: TGTGCCAGCAGCGCCGCCGTGGGGCCCAATCAGCCCCAGCATTTT.

CDR3 bases: TGTGCCAGCAGGCCCCAGGGGTTGGACGAGCAGTACTTC. Protein: CASRPQGLDEQYF. V gene TRBV6-1 combines with J gene TRBJ2-7, with D tentatively TRBD1 (6 bases). Germline CDR1 reads MNHNS; CDR2 reads SASEGT. Trimming took off 6 bases at V and 5 bases at J, with 14 bases between the two ends. The CDR3 spans 13 residues.

This clone was seen a single time. The chain combines TRBV5-4 with TRBJ1-2; possible D gene TRBD1, 6 bases. V lost 4 bases and J 6 bases, leaving 22 bases between the germline ends. The germline CDR1 and CDR2 sequences are SGHNT and YYREEE (reference sequence). This CDR3 has 16 amino acids. The chain's CDR3 is CASSPGGAQVAHGYTF. Here the CDR3 DNA reads TGTGCCAGCAGCCCGGGGGGGGCCCAGGTGGCCCATGGCTACACCTTC.

This clone was seen a few times. This chain connects TRBV14 to TRBJ1-5, with D hard to call. Trimming pared 2 bases from V and 7 bases from J, leaving 12 bases between. The CDR3 sequence is 14 residues long. Germline V gene sequence: CDR1 SGHDN, CDR2 FVKESK. Written as DNA, the CDR3 is TGTGCCAGCAGCCAACTCAAGGGAAAGCAGCCCCAGCATTTT. Translated, it gives CASSQLKGKQPQHF.

V and J are TRBV9 and TRBJ1-1; weak D call: TRBD1 (5 bases). Per germline, CDR1 SGDLS and CDR2 YYNGEE. This CDR3 has 15 amino acids. Trimming left V 0 bases short and J 4 bases short, with 13 bases between. This CDR3 is CASSVGPGLITEAFF. CDR3 nucleotide sequence: TGTGCCAGCAGCGTAGGTCCAGGGCTGATCACTGAAGCTTTCTTT.

The V and J genes are TRBV5-1 and TRBJ2-2; D tentatively reads TRBD1 or TRBD2 (5 bases each). V lost 3 bases and J lost 2, with 8 bases in between. In germline, CDR1 is SGHRS, CDR2 YFSETQ. The CDR3 runs to 14 residues. CDR3 in DNA: TGCGCCAGCAGCTCCTGGGACAACACCGGGGAGCTGTTTTTT. It specifies CASSSWDNTGELFF.